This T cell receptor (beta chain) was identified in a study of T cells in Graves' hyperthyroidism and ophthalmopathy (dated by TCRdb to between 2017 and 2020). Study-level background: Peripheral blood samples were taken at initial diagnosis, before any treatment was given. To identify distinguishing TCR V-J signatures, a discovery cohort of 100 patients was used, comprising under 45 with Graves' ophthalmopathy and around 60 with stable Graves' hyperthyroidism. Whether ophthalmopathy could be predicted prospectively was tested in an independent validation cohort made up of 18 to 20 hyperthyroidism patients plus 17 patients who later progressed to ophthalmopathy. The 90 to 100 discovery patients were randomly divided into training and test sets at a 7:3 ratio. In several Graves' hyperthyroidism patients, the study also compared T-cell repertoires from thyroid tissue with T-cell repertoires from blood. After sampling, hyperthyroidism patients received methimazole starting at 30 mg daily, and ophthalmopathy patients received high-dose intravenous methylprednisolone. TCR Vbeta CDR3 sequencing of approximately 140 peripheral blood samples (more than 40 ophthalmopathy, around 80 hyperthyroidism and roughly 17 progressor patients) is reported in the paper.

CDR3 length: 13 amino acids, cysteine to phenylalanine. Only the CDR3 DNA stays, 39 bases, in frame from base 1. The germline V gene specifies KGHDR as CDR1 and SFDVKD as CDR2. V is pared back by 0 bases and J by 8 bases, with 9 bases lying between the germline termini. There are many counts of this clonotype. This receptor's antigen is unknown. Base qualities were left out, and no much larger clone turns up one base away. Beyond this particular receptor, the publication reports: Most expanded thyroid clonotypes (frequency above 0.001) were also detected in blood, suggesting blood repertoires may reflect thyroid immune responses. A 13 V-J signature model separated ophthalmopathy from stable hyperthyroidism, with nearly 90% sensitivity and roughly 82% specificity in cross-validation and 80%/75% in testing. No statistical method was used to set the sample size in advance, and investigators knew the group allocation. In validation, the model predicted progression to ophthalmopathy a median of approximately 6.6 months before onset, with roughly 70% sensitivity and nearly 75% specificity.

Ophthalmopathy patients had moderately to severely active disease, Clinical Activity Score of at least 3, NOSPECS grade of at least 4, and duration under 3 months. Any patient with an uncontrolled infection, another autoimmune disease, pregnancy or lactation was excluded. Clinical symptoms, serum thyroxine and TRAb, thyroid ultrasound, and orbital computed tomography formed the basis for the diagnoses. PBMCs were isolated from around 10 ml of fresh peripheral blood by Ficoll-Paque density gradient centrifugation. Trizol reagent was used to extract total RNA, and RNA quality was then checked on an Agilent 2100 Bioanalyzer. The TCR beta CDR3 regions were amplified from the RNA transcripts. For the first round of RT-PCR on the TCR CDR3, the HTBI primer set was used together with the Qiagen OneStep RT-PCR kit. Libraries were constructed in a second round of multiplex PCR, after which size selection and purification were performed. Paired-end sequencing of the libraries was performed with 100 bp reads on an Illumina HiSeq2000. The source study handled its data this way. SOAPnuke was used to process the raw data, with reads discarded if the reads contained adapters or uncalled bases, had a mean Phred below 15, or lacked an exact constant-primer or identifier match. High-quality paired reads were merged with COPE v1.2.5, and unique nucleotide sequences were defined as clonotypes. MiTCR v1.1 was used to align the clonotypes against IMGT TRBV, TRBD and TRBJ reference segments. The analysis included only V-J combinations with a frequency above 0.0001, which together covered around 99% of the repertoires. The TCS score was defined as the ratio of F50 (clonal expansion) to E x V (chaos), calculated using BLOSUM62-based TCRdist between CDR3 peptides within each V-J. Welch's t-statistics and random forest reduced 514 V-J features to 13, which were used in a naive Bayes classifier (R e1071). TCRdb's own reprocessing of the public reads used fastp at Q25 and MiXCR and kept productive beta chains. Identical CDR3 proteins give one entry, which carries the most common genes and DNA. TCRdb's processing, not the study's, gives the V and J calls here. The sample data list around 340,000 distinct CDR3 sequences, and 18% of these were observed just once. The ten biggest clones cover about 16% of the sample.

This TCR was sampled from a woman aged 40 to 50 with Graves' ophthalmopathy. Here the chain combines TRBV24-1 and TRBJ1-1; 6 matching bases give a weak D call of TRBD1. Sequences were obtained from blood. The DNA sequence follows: TGTGCCACCAGTGATTTGGAGGGGGTAGAAGCTTTCTTT. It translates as CATSDLEGVEAFF.